A selection of T cell receptor beta chains follows, all from one sample in a study of cytomegalovirus exposure and HLA in healthy donors. Clones were sequenced by immunoSEQ multiplex PCR, and TCRdb holds only the in-frame ones, with some missing. The sample contains 90,000 to 120,000 clones, under 80% of which appear only once. The sequencing input was PBMCs. Receptor source: a woman aged 50 to 60 in good health and CMV-seropositive. CDR3s include the opening cysteine and the closing phenylalanine or tryptophan. A D gene is named only where the DNA matches it firmly. Size values are once, few and many counts, or a class for expanded clones, and some rows have none.

.,.,TRBV18,TRBJ2-2,CASSPPQLAGELFF,TGTGCCAGCTCACCCCCCCAGTTGGCCGGGGAGCTGTTTTTT
.,TRBD2,TRBV19,TRBJ2-4,CASSRDGAGGIQYF,TGTGCCAGTAGTAGGGACGGGGCCGGGGGGATTCAGTACTTC
few,TRBD1,TRBV9,TRBJ1-2,CASSTRDRDGYTF,TGTGCCAGCAGCACCCGGGACAGGGACGGCTACACCTTC
.,TRBD1,TRBV29-1,TRBJ2-1,CSVNRGFSYNEQFF,TGCAGCGTTAACAGGGGGTTCTCCTACAATGAGCAGTTCTTC
.,TRBD2,TRBV5-4,TRBJ2-2,CASKRRIGREIRTGELFF,TGTGCCAGCAAAAGGAGAATTGGGCGGGAGATACGGACCGGGGAGCTGTTTTTT
.,TRBD2,TRBV19,TRBJ2-4,CASSILAGALSLDIQYF,TGTGCCAGTAGTATTCTAGCGGGAGCCCTGTCGTTGGACATTCAGTACTTC
few,TRBD2,TRBV27,TRBJ2-1,CASSRGWLAGGVREQFF,TGTGCCAGCAGTAGGGGGTGGCTAGCGGGAGGGGTTCGTGAGCAGTTCTTC
few,TRBD2,TRBV19,TRBJ2-2,CASSWAGANTGELFF,TGTGCCAGTAGTTGGGCGGGAGCGAACACCGGGGAGCTGTTTTTT
.,.,TRBV7-3,TRBJ2-7,CASSLGAESYEQYF,TGTGCCAGCAGCCTGGGGGCAGAGTCCTACGAGCAGTACTTC
few,.,TRBV7-6,TRBJ2-7,CASSLGAGYEQYF,TGTGCCAGCAGCTTAGGGGCGGGCTACGAGCAGTACTTC
once,.,TRBV29-1,TRBJ2-1,CSVGDEQFF,TGCAGCGTTGGAGATGAGCAGTTCTTC
.,.,TRBV27,TRBJ2-1,CASRPMRETIDEQFF,TGTGCCAGCAGACCCATGCGGGAAACGATAGATGAGCAGTTCTTC
.,TRBD2,TRBV4-1,TRBJ2-5,CASSQDRGASGGRETQYF,TGCGCCAGCAGCCAAGATAGAGGCGCTAGCGGGGGAAGGGAGACCCAGTACTTC
.,TRBD1,TRBV5-4,TRBJ1-1,CASSRGQGPSGTEAFF,TGTGCCAGCAGCCGCGGACAGGGCCCGTCGGGGACTGAAGCTTTCTTT
.,.,TRBV7-9,TRBJ1-1,CSSSLGQGKAFF,TGTTCCAGCAGCTTAGGGCAGGGAAAAGCTTTCTTT
.,.,TRBV9,TRBJ2-5,CASSVGTVVQETQYF,TGTGCCAGCAGCGTAGGGACAGTAGTTCAAGAGACCCAGTACTTC
.,.,TRBV2,TRBJ1-1,CASILSGEAFF,TGTGCCAGCATTCTGTCGGGTGAAGCTTTCTTT
.,TRBD1,TRBV2,TRBJ1-1,CASSESSGTVFMNTEAFF,TGTGCCAGCAGTGAAAGCTCGGGGACAGTCTTTATGAACACTGAAGCTTTCTTT
few,.,TRBV10-3,TRBJ1-1,CAISTYGNTEAFF,TGTGCCATCAGCACTTACGGGAACACTGAAGCTTTCTTT
.,.,TRBV7-2,TRBJ2-1,CASSLFYEQFF,TGTGCCAGCAGCTTATTCTATGAGCAGTTCTTC
.,.,TRBV7-3,TRBJ1-6,CASSLVRSSPLHF,TGTGCCAGCAGCTTGGTCAGAAGTTCACCCCTCCACTTT
.,TRBD2,TRBV19,TRBJ2-1,CASSLRGGSLSNEQFF,TGTGCCAGTAGCTTACGCGGGGGTTCCCTCTCGAATGAGCAGTTCTTC
.,.,TRBV6-1,TRBJ1-5,CASSTGKGQPQHF,TGTGCCAGCAGCACAGGGAAGGGACAGCCCCAGCATTTT
.,.,TRBV10-3,TRBJ2-2,CAISEARDTGELFF,TGTGCCATCAGTGAGGCTAGAGACACCGGGGAGCTGTTTTTT